This T cell receptor beta chain was identified in a study of T cell changes during pregnancy in multiple sclerosis. Sequenced by immunoSEQ multiplex PCR; TCRdb stores in-frame clones only, minus some. This table holds roughly 40,000 clones, more than 90% found once. From germline, CDR1 is SQVTM and CDR2 ANQGSEA. This CDR3 spans 14 amino acids. J was trimmed by 6 bases and V by 3 bases; bases with no gene match: 7. The clonotype originates from a female donor with multiple sclerosis, enrolled in a pregnancy study. The sequences come from CD4+ T cells from peripheral blood mononuclear cells, collected in the second trimester of pregnancy. The chain combines TRBV29-1 with TRBJ2-1; 8 bases agree with TRBD1. Here the CDR3 DNA reads TGCAGCGTTGATTTAGGACAGGGTTCCAATGAGCAGTTCTTC. This sequence encodes CSVDLGQGSNEQFF.